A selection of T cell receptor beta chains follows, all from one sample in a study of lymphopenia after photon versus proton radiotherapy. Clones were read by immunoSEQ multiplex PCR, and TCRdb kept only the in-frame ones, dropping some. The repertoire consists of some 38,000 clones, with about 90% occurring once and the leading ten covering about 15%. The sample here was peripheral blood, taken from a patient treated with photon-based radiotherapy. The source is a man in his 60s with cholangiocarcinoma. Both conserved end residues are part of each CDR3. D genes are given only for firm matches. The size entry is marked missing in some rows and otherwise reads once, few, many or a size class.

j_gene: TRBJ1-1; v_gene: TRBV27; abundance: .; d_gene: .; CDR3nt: TGTGCCAGCAGTGCTGAGGGGGAGATGAACACTGAAGCTTTCTTT; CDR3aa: CASSAEGEMNTEAFF
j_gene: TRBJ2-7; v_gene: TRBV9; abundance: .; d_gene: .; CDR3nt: TGTGCCAGCAGCGTCGGGGGCTTTGCCTACGAGCAGTACTTC; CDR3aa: CASSVGGFAYEQYF
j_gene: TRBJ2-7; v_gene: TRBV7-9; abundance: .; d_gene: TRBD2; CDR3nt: TGTGCCAGCAGCTTAGTCAGCGGGAGGGCCTACGAGCAGTACTTC; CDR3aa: CASSLVSGRAYEQYF
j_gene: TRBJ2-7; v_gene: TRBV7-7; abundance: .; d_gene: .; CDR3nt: TGTGCCAGCAGCCCCACACCCTTTGACGAGCAGTACTTC; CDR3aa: CASSPTPFDEQYF
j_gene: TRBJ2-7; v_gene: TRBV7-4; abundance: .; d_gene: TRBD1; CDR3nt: TGTGCCAGCAGCCCCTCCGACAGGGAAGTCGACGAGCAGTACTTC; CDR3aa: CASSPSDREVDEQYF
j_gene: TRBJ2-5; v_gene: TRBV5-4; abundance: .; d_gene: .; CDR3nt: TGTGCCAGCAGCTTGGATGGAGTGGTACAACAAGAGACCCAGTACTTC; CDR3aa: CASSLDGVVQQETQYF
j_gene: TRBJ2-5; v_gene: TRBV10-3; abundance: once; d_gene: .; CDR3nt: TGTGCCACCCGGCCGGGCCGAGCAACGGAGACCCAGTACTTC; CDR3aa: CATRPGRATETQYF
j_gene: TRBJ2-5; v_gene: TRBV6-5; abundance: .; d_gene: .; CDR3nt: TGTGCCAGCACCTTGATTGGAGGGGGAGAGACCCAGTACTTC; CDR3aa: CASTLIGGGETQYF
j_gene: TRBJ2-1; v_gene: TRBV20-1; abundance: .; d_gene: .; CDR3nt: TGCAGTGCTAGGATAGGGCCGCAGTTCTTC; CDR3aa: CSARIGPQFF
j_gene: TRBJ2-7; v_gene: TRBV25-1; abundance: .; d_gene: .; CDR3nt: TGTGCCAGCAGTTCTCTCGGGCGGGAGCAGTACTTC; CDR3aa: CASSSLGREQYF
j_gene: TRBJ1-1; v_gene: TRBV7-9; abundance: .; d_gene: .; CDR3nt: TGTGCCAGCAGCGTGACCGCGGTGGGCCCAGCTTTCTTT; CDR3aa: CASSVTAVGPAFF
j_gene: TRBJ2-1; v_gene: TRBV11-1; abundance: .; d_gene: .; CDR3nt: TGTGCCAGCAGCTCAACCGGACTTTACAATGAGCAGTTCTTC; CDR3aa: CASSSTGLYNEQFF
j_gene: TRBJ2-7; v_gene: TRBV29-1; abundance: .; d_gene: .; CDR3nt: TGCAGCGCCCTGACGGGCCACCGCTACGAGCAGTACTTC; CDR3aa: CSALTGHRYEQYF
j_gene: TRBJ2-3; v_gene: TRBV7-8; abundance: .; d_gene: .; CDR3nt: TGTGCCAGCAGCTTAGAGCCTACCACAGATACGCAGTATTTT; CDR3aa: CASSLEPTTDTQYF
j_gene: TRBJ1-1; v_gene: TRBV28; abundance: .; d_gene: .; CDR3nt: TGTGCCAGCAGTGGGAGGGGAGGGAGTCCTGAAGCTTTCTTT; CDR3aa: CASSGRGGSPEAFF
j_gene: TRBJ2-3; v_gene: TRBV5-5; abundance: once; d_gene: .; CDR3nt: TGTGCCAGCAGCTTGGAACTAGCTCGCCCAGATACGCAGTATTTT; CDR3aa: CASSLELARPDTQYF
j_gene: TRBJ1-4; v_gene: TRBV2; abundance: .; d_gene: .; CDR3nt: TGTGCCAGCAAGGTCCGTGGGGTGGAACATGAAAAACTGTTTTTT; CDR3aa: CASKVRGVEHEKLFF
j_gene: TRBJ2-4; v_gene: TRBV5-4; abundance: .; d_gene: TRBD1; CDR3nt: TGTGCCAGCAGCTTGATGGGACAGGGGTACATTCAGTACTTC; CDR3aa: CASSLMGQGYIQYF
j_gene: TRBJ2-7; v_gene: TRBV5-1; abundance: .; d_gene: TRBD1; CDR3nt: TGCGCCAGCAGCGTGGACAGGGGCCGCAGCGAGCAGTACTTC; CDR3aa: CASSVDRGRSEQYF
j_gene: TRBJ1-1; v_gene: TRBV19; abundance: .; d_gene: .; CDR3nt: TGTGCCAGTAGTAAGCGGCGCGGGCAGGGGAACACTGAAGCTTTCTTT; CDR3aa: CASSKRRGQGNTEAFF
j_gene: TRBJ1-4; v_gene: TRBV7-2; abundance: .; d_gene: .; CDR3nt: TGTGCCAGCAGCGAGGACAGAAATAATGAAAAACTGTTTTTT; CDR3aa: CASSEDRNNEKLFF
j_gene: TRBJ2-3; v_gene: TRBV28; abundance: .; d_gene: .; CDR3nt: TGTGCCAGCAGTCCCCGGCTTAGGCCTCGAAAGGGTGATACGCAGTATTTT; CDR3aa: CASSPRLRPRKGDTQYF
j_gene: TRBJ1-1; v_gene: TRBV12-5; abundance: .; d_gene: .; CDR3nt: TGTGCTAGTGGTCCGGGACAGAACACTGAAGCTTTCTTT; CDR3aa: CASGPGQNTEAFF
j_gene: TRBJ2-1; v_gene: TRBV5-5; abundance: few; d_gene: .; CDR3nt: TGTGCCAGCAGCACTACACCGGACACTTACAATGAGCAGTTCTTC; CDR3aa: CASSTTPDTYNEQFF